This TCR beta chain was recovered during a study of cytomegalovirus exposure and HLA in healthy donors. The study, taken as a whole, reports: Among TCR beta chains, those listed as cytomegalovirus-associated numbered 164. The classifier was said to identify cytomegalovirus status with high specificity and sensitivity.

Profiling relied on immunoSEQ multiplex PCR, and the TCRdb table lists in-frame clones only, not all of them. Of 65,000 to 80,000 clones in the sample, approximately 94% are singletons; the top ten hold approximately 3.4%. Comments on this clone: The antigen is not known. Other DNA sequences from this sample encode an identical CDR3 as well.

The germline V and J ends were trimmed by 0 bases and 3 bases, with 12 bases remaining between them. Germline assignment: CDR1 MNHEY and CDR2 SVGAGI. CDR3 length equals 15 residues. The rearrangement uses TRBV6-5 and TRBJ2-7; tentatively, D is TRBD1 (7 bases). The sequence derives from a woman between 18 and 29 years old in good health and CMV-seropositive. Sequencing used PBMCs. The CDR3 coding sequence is TGTGCCAGCAGTTACTCCCCGCAGGGGGGCTACGAGCAGTACTTC. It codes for CASSYSPQGGYEQYF.